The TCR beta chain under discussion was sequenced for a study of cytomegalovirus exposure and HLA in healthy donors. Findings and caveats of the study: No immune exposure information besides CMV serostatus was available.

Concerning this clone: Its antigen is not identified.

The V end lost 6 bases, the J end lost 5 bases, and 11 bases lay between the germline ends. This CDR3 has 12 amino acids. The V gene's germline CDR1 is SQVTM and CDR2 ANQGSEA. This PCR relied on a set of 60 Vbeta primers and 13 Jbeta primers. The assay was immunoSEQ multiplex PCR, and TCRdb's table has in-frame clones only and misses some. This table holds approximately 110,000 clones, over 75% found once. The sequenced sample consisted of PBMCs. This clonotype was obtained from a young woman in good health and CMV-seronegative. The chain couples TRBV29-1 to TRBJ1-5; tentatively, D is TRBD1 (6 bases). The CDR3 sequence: CSVQGIDQPQHF. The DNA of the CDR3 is TGCAGCGTGCAGGGGATCGATCAGCCCCAGCATTTT. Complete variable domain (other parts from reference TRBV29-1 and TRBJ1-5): SAVISQKPSRDICQRGTSLTIQCQVDSQVTMMFWYRQQPGQSLTLIATANQGSEATYESGFVIDKFPISRPNLTFSTLTVSNMSPEDSSIYLCSVQGIDQPQHFGDGTRLSIL.